The rows below give T cell receptor beta chains drawn from one sample of a study of monozygotic twins with inflammatory bowel disease. TCRdb derives one entry per CDR3 protein from the 5' RACE reads, leaving out DNA. The sample data list over 350,000 distinct CDR3 sequences. Sequencing was carried out using blood. These receptors all come from a human donor with ulcerative colitis or Crohn's disease, or a healthy co-twin of an affected twin (not recorded which). Both conserved end residues are part of each CDR3. Fields, in order: J gene, V gene, CDR3 protein.

TRBJ1-4 | TRBV5-1 | CASRGGILVTNEELFF
TRBJ1-4 | TRBV4-3 | CASSDQTGGNEKLFF
TRBJ1-6 | TRBV4-3 | CASSQLNSPLHF
TRBJ2-7 | TRBV7-2 | CASSLAPTQGQHEQYF
TRBJ1-1 | TRBV7-9 | CASSLVGGTGIEAFF
TRBJ2-1 | TRBV11-3 | CASSLAKWTEMHNEQFF
TRBJ1-2 | TRBV9 | CASSLQGATGYTF
TRBJ1-2 | TRBV6-1 | CASKKWDTDYGYTF
TRBJ1-5 | TRBV2 | CASRDLGQLNQPQHF
TRBJ2-4 | TRBV6-5 | CASSYDRRGTIAKNIQYF
TRBJ1-2 | TRBV12-3/TRBV12-4 | CASSLRGHYGYTF